These 9 T cell receptor beta chains were all obtained from the same sample, sequenced in a study of blood T cells in healthy people across ages. A second about 7 to 12 cycle PCR used barcoded and J-beta primers. TCRdb re-called the 5' RACE reads through MiXCR, storing one row per CDR3 protein. Among more than 800,000 distinct CDR3 sequences, less than 50% were seen once, and the ten largest hold 15% to 20%. The material sequenced was blood. Source of these receptors: a woman aged 55-69 years in good health.

This clonotype was seen a few times. The chain has TRBV24-1 and TRBJ2-3; 7 nucleotides line up with TRBD2. The germline CDR1 and CDR2 sequences are KGHDR and SFDVKD. V lost 3 bases, J lost 0 bases, and 5 bases stayed unmatched. The length of the CDR3 is 16 residues. The CDR3 nucleotides are TGTGCCACCAGTGATCGGACTAGTAGAAGCACAGATACGCAGTATTTT. Protein: CATSDRTSRSTDTQYF.

The CDR3 sequence is CASSLAHGSSYEQYF. CDR3 coding DNA: TGTGCCAGCAGCTTAGCGCATGGGAGCTCCTACGAGCAGTACTTC. J is TRBJ2-7 and V is TRBV7-6, with D possibly matching TRBD2 (5 bases). This CDR3 contains 15 residues. Trimming stripped 0 bases from V and 0 bases from J, with 9 bases between. CDR1 SGHVS and CDR2 FNYEAQ come from the germline V gene.

CDR3 bases: TGTGCCACCAGCAGAGAGGCTAACAGGGCCAATCAGCCCCAGCATTTT. Translation gives CATSREANRANQPQHF. The J gene is TRBJ1-5, the V gene TRBV15; TRBD1 might be the D (6 bases). V was cut by 0 bases and J by 3 bases, with 12 bases left in between. This CDR3 is built from 16 residues. CDR1 is LNHNV and CDR2 is YYDKDF in the germline V gene (reference sequence). The whole variable domain, filled in from reference TRBV15 and TRBJ1-5, reads DAMVIQNPRYQVTQFGKPVTLSCSQTLNHNVMYWYQQKSSQAPKLLFHYYDKDFNNEADTPDNFQSRRPNTSFCFLDIRSPGLGDTAMYLCATSREANRANQPQHFGDGTRLSIL.

The J gene is TRBJ2-4, the V gene TRBV20-1; D remains unclear. The J call is doubtful: the DNA matches TRBJ2-7 better. This CDR3 has 12 amino acids. In germline, CDR1 is DFQATT, CDR2 SNEGSKA (reference sequence). In DNA, the CDR3 is TGCAGTGCTAGAAATTGGGGTGACGAGCAGTACTTC. Translated, it gives CSARNWGDEQYF.

The genes are TRBV6-1 and TRBJ2-1; D gene uncertain. CDR3 size: 15 residues. The V end lost 4 bases, the J end lost 5 bases, and 15 bases lay between the germline ends. Germline CDR1 reads MNHNS; CDR2 reads SASEGT. The chain's CDR3 is CASSGALGRNNEQFF. In DNA, the CDR3 is TGTGCCAGCAGTGGGGCCTTAGGGCGAAACAATGAGCAGTTCTTC.

In its sample, this clonotype was seen once. V usage is TRBV12-5 and J usage is TRBJ2-2, with 8 bases aligning to TRBD1. The V gene's germline CDR1 is LGHNT and CDR2 FRNRAP. There are 15 residues in the CDR3. Trimming at V came to 0 bases and at J to 3 bases, leaving 0 bases not matched to a gene. The CDR3 DNA sequence: TGTGCTAGTGGTTTGGTACAGGGGGACACCGGGGAGCTGTTTTTT. Protein sequence: CASGLVQGDTGELFF. Together with reference TRBV12-5 and TRBJ2-2, the CDR3 gives the full variable domain: DARVTQTPRHKVTEMGQEVTMRCQPILGHNTVFWYRQTMMQGLELLAYFRNRAPLDDSGMPKDRFSAEMPDATLATLKIQPSEPRDSAVYFCASGLVQGDTGELFFGEGSRLTVL.

V usage is TRBV20-1 and J usage is TRBJ1-2; D uncertain. The V gene's germline CDR1 is DFQATT and CDR2 SNEGSKA (reference sequence). V was cut by 3 bases and J by 3 bases, with 11 bases left in between. CDR3 length: 13 residues. CDR3 DNA sequence: TGCAGTGCTAGTGTCACTGCAGACTATGGCTACACCTTC. It specifies CSASVTADYGYTF.

This clonotype came up many times. It may be a read error: a sequence one base away is much more abundant. The J gene is TRBJ2-5, the V gene TRBV7-2, with 9 positions matching TRBD2. There are 16 residues in the CDR3. Looked up from germline, CDR1 is SGHTA and CDR2 is FQGNSA. V shed 0 bases and J 11 bases; nucleotides not matched to a gene: 13. The CDR3 is CASSLAGGRVIYEQYF. CDR3 coding DNA: TGTGCCAGCAGCTTAGCTGGCGGGAGGGTTATATATGAGCAGTACTTC.

The chain is built from TRBV10-3 and TRBJ1-2; TRBD1 is a possible D gene (6 bases). V gave up 6 bases and J gave up 11 bases, with 22 bases separating them. The CDR3 totals 14 residues. Germline values: CDR1 ENHRY, CDR2 SYGVKD. The CDR3 sequence: CAIRETGGPWGYTF. The DNA for the CDR3 is TGTGCCATCAGAGAGACAGGCGGCCCTTGGGGGTACACCTTC.